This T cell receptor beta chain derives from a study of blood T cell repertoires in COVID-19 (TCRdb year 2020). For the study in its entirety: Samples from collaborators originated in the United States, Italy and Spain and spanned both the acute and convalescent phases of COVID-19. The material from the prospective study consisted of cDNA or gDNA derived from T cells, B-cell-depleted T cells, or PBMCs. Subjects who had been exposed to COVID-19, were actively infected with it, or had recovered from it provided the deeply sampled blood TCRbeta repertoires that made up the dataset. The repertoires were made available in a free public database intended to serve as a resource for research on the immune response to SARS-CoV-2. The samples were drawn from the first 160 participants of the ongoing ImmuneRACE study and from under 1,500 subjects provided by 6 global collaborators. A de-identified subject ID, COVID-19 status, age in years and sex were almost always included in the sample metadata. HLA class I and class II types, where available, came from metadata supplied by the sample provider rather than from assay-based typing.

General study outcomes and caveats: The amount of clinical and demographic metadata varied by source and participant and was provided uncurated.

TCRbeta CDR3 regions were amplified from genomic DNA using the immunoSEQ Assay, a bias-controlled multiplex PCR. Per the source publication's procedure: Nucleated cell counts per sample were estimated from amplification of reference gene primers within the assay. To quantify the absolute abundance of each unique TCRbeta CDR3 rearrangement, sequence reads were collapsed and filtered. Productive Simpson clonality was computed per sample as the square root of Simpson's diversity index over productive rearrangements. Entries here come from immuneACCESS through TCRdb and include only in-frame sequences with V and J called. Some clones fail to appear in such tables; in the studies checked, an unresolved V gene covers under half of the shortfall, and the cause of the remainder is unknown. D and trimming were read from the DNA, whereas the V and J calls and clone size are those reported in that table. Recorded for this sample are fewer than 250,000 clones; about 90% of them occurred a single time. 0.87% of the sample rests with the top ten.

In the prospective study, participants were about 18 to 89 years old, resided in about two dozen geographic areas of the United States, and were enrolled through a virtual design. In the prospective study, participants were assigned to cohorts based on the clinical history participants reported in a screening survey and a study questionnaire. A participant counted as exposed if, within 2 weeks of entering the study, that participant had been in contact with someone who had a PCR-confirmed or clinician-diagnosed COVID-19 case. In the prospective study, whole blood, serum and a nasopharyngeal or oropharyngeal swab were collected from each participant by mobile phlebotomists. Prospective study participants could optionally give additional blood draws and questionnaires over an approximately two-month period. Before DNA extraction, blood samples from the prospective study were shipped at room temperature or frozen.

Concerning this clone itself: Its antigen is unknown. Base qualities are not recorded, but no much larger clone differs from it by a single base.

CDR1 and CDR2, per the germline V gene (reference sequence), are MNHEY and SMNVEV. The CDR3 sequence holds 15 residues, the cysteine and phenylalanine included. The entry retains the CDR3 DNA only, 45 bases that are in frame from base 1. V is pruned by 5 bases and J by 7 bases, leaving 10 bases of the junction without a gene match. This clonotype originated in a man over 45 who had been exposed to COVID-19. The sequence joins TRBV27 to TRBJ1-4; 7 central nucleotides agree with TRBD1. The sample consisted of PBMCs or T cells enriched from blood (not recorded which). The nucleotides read TGTGCCAGCAGTACCACAGGGGTATACGGTGAAAAACTGTTTTTT. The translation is CASSTTGVYGEKLFF.